This T cell receptor (beta chain) emerged from a study of blood T cells in healthy people across ages. Germline V lookup: CDR1 MDHEN, CDR2 SYDVKM. There are 16 residues in the CDR3. V shed 6 bases and J 5 bases; nucleotides not matched to a gene: 10. Primed by a sample-barcoded 5' primer and a J-beta primer mix, a second PCR proceeded for roughly 6 to 12 cycles. MiXCR, run by TCRdb on the 5' RACE reads, gives a single entry per CDR3 protein. The table records 2 million or so distinct CDR3 sequences, around half of them present only once. Isolation yielded PBMCs, at least 6 million per sample, in every case.

The sequencing input was blood. The TCR sequence derives from a woman aged 40 to 50 in good health. This sequence joins TRBV28 and TRBJ2-4; TRBD1 agrees at 10 bases. The CDR3 loop is CASSLSSGTGENIQYF. Here the CDR3 DNA reads TGTGCCAGCAGCCTCTCCAGTGGGACAGGGGAAAACATTCAGTACTTC. The full variable domain, rest sourced from reference TRBV28 and TRBJ2-4, is DVKVTQSSRYLVKRTGEKVFLECVQDMDHENMFWYRQDPGLGLRLIYFSYDVKMKEKGDIPEGYSVSREKKERFSLILESASTNQTSMYLCASSLSSGTGENIQYFGAGTRLSVL.